These 5 T cell receptor beta chains were all obtained from the same sample, sequenced in a study of pediatric ulcerative colitis. Assay used: immunoSEQ multiplex PCR; TCRdb lists only in-frame clones, some missing. The sample has about 64,000 clones; roughly nine tenths are singletons. What was sequenced was blood. All receptors come from a boy younger than 18 with severe ulcerative colitis.

Points on this clone: Other DNA sequences from this sample encode an identical CDR3 as well. CDR3 region: CASSPRSENYGYTF. DNA for the CDR3: TGTGCCAGCAGTCCACGCTCGGAAAACTATGGCTACACCTTC. This chain connects TRBV27 to TRBJ1-2; D uncertain. This CDR3 is 14 amino acids long. Germline CDR1 reads MNHEY; CDR2 reads SMNVEV (reference sequence). V dropped 5 bases and J dropped 2 bases, with 12 bases sitting between them.

The chain uses TRBV29-1 and TRBJ2-1; perhaps D is TRBD1 or TRBD2 (5 bases each). Germline V gives CDR1 SQVTM, CDR2 ANQGSEA. The germline V and J ends were trimmed by 8 bases and 8 bases, with 16 bases remaining between them. This CDR3 is 12 amino acids long. The CDR3 nucleotides are TGCAGCAAACGGGGCGACTCGGATGAGCAGTTCTTC. Translation gives CSKRGDSDEQFF.

The rearrangement uses TRBV10-3 and TRBJ2-3; 8 bases match TRBD1. With V trimmed by 6 bases and J by 5 bases, 7 bases remained unmatched. The CDR3 has 14 residues. Germline CDR1 and CDR2: ENHRY and SYGVKD. The CDR3 DNA sequence: TGTGCCATCAGCCCGGACAGGGCGAAAGATACGCAGTATTTT. As protein: CAISPDRAKDTQYF.

The V call is TRBV30, the J call TRBJ2-1, with D hard to call. Germline loops: CDR1 GTSNPN, CDR2 SVGIG (reference sequence). V lost 2 bases and J lost 8, with 13 bases in between. The length of the CDR3 is 13 residues. The DNA of the CDR3 is TGTGCCTGGAGTAAACTCCTACGGGATGAGCAGTTCTTC. It encodes CAWSKLLRDEQFF.

The V call is TRBV2, the J call TRBJ2-2; 7 bases map to TRBD1. After removal of 6 bases from V and 8 bases from J, the junction contained 9 bases not matched to a gene. CDR1 and CDR2 (germline): SNHLY, FYNNEI. The CDR3 totals 14 residues. CDR3 sequence: CASRARTGEGELFF. In nucleotides, the CDR3 is TGTGCCAGCAGAGCCCGGACAGGCGAAGGGGAGCTGTTTTTT. Using reference TRBV2 and TRBJ2-2 for the parts outside the CDR3, the full variable domain is EPEVTQTPSHQVTQMGQEVILRCVPISNHLYFYWYRQILGQKVEFLVSFYNNEISEKSEIFDDQFSVERPDGSNFTLKIRSTKLEDSAMYFCASRARTGEGELFFGEGSRLTVL.